This T cell receptor beta chain was captured in a study of blood T cell repertoires in COVID-19. Study in general: COVID-19 samples collected from the United States, Italy and Spain covered acute and convalescent phases.

Profiled with immunoSEQ multiplex PCR; TCRdb holds only in-frame clones, not every one. This sample has about 160,000 clones; about 85% occur once, and the top ten carry under 4%. Germline CDR1 is SGHTA and CDR2 is FQGTGA. The CDR3 runs to 15 residues. J was trimmed by 7 bases and V by 5 bases; bases with no gene match: 9. V gene TRBV7-3 combines with J gene TRBJ2-1, with 9 nucleotides matching TRBD1. The specimen was peripheral blood. This TCR derives from a human donor with acute or convalescent COVID-19. The donor label of this sample is uncertain. The CDR3 is CASSKTGGVGNEQFF. CDR3 DNA: TGTGCCAGCAGCAAGACAGGGGGTGTTGGTAATGAGCAGTTCTTC.